The 25 T cell receptor beta chains reported below all come from one sample, sequenced in a study of T cell changes during pregnancy in multiple sclerosis (dated by TCRdb to 2018 to 2020). Libraries came from the immunoSEQ multiplex PCR assay. The immuneACCESS repertoire file appears here via TCRdb, limited to in-frame rearrangements. These files lack a portion of the clones; in checked studies, under half of the deficit traces to unresolved V genes, and the cause of the others is not known. The sample table records fewer than 65,000 clones; just over 90% of these occur just once. Clones ranked in the top ten supply approximately 1.9% of the sample. Sequencing used peripheral blood, obtained in the second trimester of pregnancy. These receptors all come from a female donor with multiple sclerosis, enrolled in a pregnancy study.

The chain links TRBV9 to TRBJ2-4; the D gene is possibly TRBD1 (6 bases). The CDR3 loop spans 18 amino acids. V lost 10 bases and J 5 bases, leaving 31 bases between the germline ends. Germline CDR1 reads SGDLS; CDR2 reads YYNGEE. The CDR3 DNA reads TGTGCCCCCGACCGAGGGACAAGTCGGGTACCCCAGGAAAACATTCAGTACTTC. This codes for CAPDRGTSRVPQENIQYF.

The chain employs TRBV19 and TRBJ1-1, with no clear D. Germline V gene data show CDR1 as LNHDA and CDR2 as SQIVND (reference sequence). There are 14 residues in the CDR3. V was cut by 2 bases and J by 1 base, with 8 bases left in between. The CDR3 DNA is TGTGCCAGTAGTATAAATGGCGGGAACACTGAAGCTTTCTTT. It is translated as CASSINGGNTEAFF.

The V and J genes are TRBV27 and TRBJ2-7; D perhaps matches TRBD1 (5 bases). The CDR3 contains 15 residues. V dropped 5 bases and J dropped 1 base, with 15 bases sitting between them. Germline V gene sequence: CDR1 MNHEY, CDR2 SMNVEV (reference sequence). The CDR3 spells CASSPRDRSSYEQYF. The CDR3 DNA sequence: TGTGCCAGCAGTCCCCGAGACAGATCGTCCTACGAGCAGTACTTC.

This sequence joins TRBV4-3 and TRBJ2-7; D remains ambiguous. Between the trimmed V and J ends, which lost 0 bases and 6 bases, there was a span of 15 bases. The CDR3 covers 15 residues. Germline-derived CDR1 and CDR2 are LGHNA and YSLEER. The CDR3, as DNA: TGCGCCAGCAGCCAAGATCGAGCCGGTAGCCTCGAGCAGTACTTC. It is translated as CASSQDRAGSLEQYF.

The rearrangement uses TRBV12-5 and TRBJ2-7; D is ambiguous. The CDR3 is made up of 15 amino acids. V was cut by 7 bases and J by 6 bases, with 22 bases left in between. Germline assignment: CDR1 LGHNT and CDR2 FRNRAP. CDR3 nucleotide sequence: TGTGCTAGTGCTGAGTTGATCGGGTTGAGTGGCGAGCAGTACTTC. This encodes CASAELIGLSGEQYF.

The gene calls are TRBV7-2 and TRBJ2-3; 8 bases align to TRBD1. V trimming: 6 bases; J trimming: 5 bases; junction bases outside the gene matches: 13. The CDR3 totals 16 residues. From germline, CDR1 is SGHTA and CDR2 FQGNSA. The CDR3 sequence is CASRLNGQGRGDTQYF. DNA for the CDR3: TGTGCCAGCAGATTGAACGGACAGGGAAGAGGAGATACGCAGTATTTT. The whole variable domain, remainder taken from reference TRBV7-2 and TRBJ2-3, is GAGVSQSPSNKVTEKGKDVELRCDPISGHTALYWYRQSLGQGLEFLIYFQGNSAPDKSGLPSDRFSAERTGGSVSTLTIQRTQQEDSAVYLCASRLNGQGRGDTQYFGPGTRLTVL.

V and J are TRBV5-6 and TRBJ2-6, with D maybe TRBD1 (6 bases). The CDR3 runs 16 residues. Germline CDR1 is SGHDT and CDR2 is YYEEEE. V lost 4 bases, J lost 0 bases, and 11 bases lay in between. The CDR3 nucleotides read TGTGCCAGCAGCCTGGACAGTATCTCTGGGGCCAACGTCCTGACTTTC. Its protein product is CASSLDSISGANVLTF.

This CDR3 reads CASSLGGDTQYF. In nucleotides, the CDR3 is TGTGCCAGCAGTTTAGGAGGGGATACGCAGTATTTT. The chain links TRBV27 to TRBJ2-3; D may be TRBD2 (6 bases). Germline V gene lookup returns CDR1 MNHEY and CDR2 SMNVEV (reference sequence). The CDR3 loop spans 12 amino acids. V was trimmed by 2 bases and J by 6 bases, leaving 6 bases between them.

The chain combines TRBV11-2 with TRBJ2-3, with 9 bases aligning to TRBD2. Germline-derived CDR1 and CDR2 are SGHAT and FQNNGV. V gave up 2 bases and J gave up 4 bases; unmatched junction bases: 7. The CDR3 runs 16 residues. CDR3: CASSLITLAGSDTQYF. The CDR3, as DNA: TGTGCCAGCAGCTTAATAACGCTAGCGGGATCAGATACGCAGTATTTT.

The chain has TRBV30 and TRBJ1-1; D is perhaps TRBD1 (5 bases). The germline V and J ends were trimmed by 0 bases and 4 bases, with 12 bases remaining between them. This CDR3 has 14 amino acids. Looked up from germline, CDR1 is GTSNPN and CDR2 is SVGIG (reference sequence). The CDR3 DNA reads as TGTGCCTGGAGTGTACTCAGGGTTGGCACTGAAGCTTTCTTT. Translation: CAWSVLRVGTEAFF.

The rearrangement joins TRBV9 to TRBJ1-3, with a tentative D call TRBD1 (5 bases). Germline assignment: CDR1 SGDLS and CDR2 YYNGEE. The length of the CDR3 is 19 residues. V lost 4 bases to trimming and J lost 0 bases, with 23 bases between them. CDR3 coding DNA: TGTGCCAGCAGCCCAGAACCTATGGGGGGTTGGGGCTCTGGAAACACCATATATTTT. Its protein is CASSPEPMGGWGSGNTIYF.

This clone was seen only once. This sequence joins TRBV29-1 and TRBJ2-1, with 11 bases fitting TRBD1. Germline V gives CDR1 SQVTM, CDR2 ANQGSEA. This CDR3 comprises 16 residues. V was pared by 6 bases and J by 4 bases, with 11 bases of the junction left unmatched. CDR3 coding DNA: TGCAGCGTCGCCTATACCGGGACAGGGGGTTACAATGAGCAGTTCTTC. Encoded protein: CSVAYTGTGGYNEQFF.

V and J are TRBV6-1 and TRBJ2-2, with 8 bases fitting TRBD1. This CDR3 spans 16 amino acids. Germline CDR1 and CDR2: MNHNS and SASEGT. The V gene end was trimmed by 1 base and the J gene end by 4 bases; junction bases not matched to a gene: 5. The CDR3 bases are TGTGCCAGCAGTGAAGGGACAGGGAGGCTCACCGGGGAGCTGTTTTTT. Translating it yields CASSEGTGRLTGELFF.

The rearrangement joins TRBV7-6 to TRBJ2-2, with 9 bases fitting TRBD2. Germline CDR1 is SGHVS and CDR2 is FNYEAQ. The CDR3 runs 18 residues. J was trimmed by 6 bases and V by 6 bases; bases with no gene match: 17. The CDR3 is CASSTIGSGTSISGELFF. The DNA of the CDR3 is TGTGCCAGCAGTACTATTGGCTCCGGGACTAGCATTTCCGGGGAGCTGTTTTTT. The variable domain in full, with the rest retrieved from reference TRBV7-6 and TRBJ2-2, is GAGVSQSPRYKVTKRGQDVALRCDPISGHVSLYWYRQALGQGPEFLTYFNYEAQQDKSGLPNDRFSAERPEGSISTLTIQRTEQRDSAMYRCASSTIGSGTSISGELFFGEGSRLTVL.

The chain employs TRBV15 and TRBJ2-2, with D possibly matching TRBD1 (6 bases). The germline V and J ends were trimmed by 0 bases and 7 bases, with 9 bases remaining between them. Germline values: CDR1 LNHNV, CDR2 YYDKDF (reference sequence). The CDR3 consists of 14 residues. In DNA form, the CDR3 reads TGTGCCACCAGCAGAGAACAGGGCGTCGGGGAGCTGTTTTTT. It codes for CATSREQGVGELFF.

The chain is built from TRBV7-9 and TRBJ1-4; D is unresolved. Deletions cut 1 base from V and 12 bases from J, with 9 bases between. Germline lookup yields CDR1 SEHNR and CDR2 FQNEAQ (reference sequence). The CDR3 length is 12 residues. The CDR3 nucleotides read TGTGCCAGCAGCTTAGACTTCCGGGAACTGTTTTTT. It codes for CASSLDFRELFF.

V gene TRBV5-6 combines with J gene TRBJ2-7, with 10 nucleotides matching TRBD2. Germline V gene lookup returns CDR1 SGHDT and CDR2 YYEEEE. The trim removed 0 bases at V and 5 bases at J, leaving 2 bases unmatched. This CDR3 comprises 14 residues. CDR3 sequence (DNA): TGTGCCAGCAGCTTGGCTGGGACTAGCGACGAGCAGTACTTC. Its protein product is CASSLAGTSDEQYF.

Here the CDR3 DNA reads TGTGCCAGCAGCCATCCACAGGGCAAATCGTACTTC. Translating gives CASSHPQGKSYF. This chain links TRBV4-2 with TRBJ2-4; D possibly corresponds to TRBD1 (6 bases). Germline CDR1 is LGHNA and CDR2 is YNFKEQ. Trimming took off 3 bases at V and 15 bases at J, with 15 bases between the two ends. The CDR3 extends over 12 amino acids.

The sample holds one count of this clone. The V gene is TRBV12-5, the J gene TRBJ2-7, with 12 bases aligning to TRBD2. V shed 2 bases, J shed 2 bases, and the junction held 7 bases outside the gene matches. This CDR3 is built from 17 residues. The germline gives CDR1 LGHNT, CDR2 FRNRAP. CDR3 sequence: CASGLQVRLAGAYEQYF. DNA for the CDR3: TGTGCTAGTGGTTTGCAAGTTAGACTAGCGGGAGCCTACGAGCAGTACTTC.

This clone was observed a single time. The CDR3 DNA follows: TGTGCCAGCAGTACTCAGGGTCCAGATACGCAGTATTTT. Its translation: CASSTQGPDTQYF. This chain connects TRBV6-1 to TRBJ2-3; perhaps TRBD1 as D (5 bases). This CDR3 is 13 amino acids long. CDR1 and CDR2 from the germline V gene are MNHNS and SASEGT. V gave up 5 bases and J gave up 4 bases, with 10 bases separating them.

The rearrangement links TRBV19 to TRBJ2-5; D remains unclear. V lost 6 bases and J lost 5, with 10 bases in between. From germline, CDR1 is LNHDA and CDR2 SQIVND (reference sequence). CDR3 length: 12 amino acids. CDR3 sequence reads: CASSQARETQYF. The CDR3 bases are TGTGCCAGTAGCCAAGCTAGGGAGACCCAGTACTTC. The whole variable domain, remainder taken from reference TRBV19 and TRBJ2-5, is DGGITQSPKYLFRKEGQNVTLSCEQNLNHDAMYWYRQDPGQGLRLIYYSQIVNDFQKGDIAEGYSVSREKKESFPLTVTSAQKNPTAFYLCASSQARETQYFGPGTRLLVL.

The genes are TRBV29-1 and TRBJ2-1; 9 bases fit TRBD1. Trimming removed 3 bases from V and 4 bases from J; junction bases left unmatched: 7. Germline V CDR1 and CDR2: SQVTM, ANQGSEA. CDR3 length equals 15 residues. The CDR3 sequence: CSVDARDRDYNEQFF. The CDR3, as DNA: TGCAGCGTTGACGCCCGGGACAGGGATTACAATGAGCAGTTCTTC.

The chain links TRBV2 to TRBJ2-3; 7 nucleotides match TRBD2. CDR3 length: 15 amino acids. J gave up 0 bases and V 6 bases, and 6 bases lay outside the gene matches. Germline values: CDR1 SNHLY, CDR2 FYNNEI. This CDR3 is CASRVSGSSTDTQYF. CDR3 coding DNA: TGTGCCAGCAGGGTTAGCGGGTCTAGCACAGATACGCAGTATTTT.

The chain recombines TRBV25-1 with TRBJ2-7; no definite D call. This CDR3 spans 13 amino acids. Germline values: CDR1 MGHDK, CDR2 SYGVNS. The V end was cut by 3 bases, the J end by 4 bases, with 10 bases between. CDR3 nucleotides: TGTGCCAGCAGTGACTCCCCTAGGTACGAGCAGTACTTC. As protein: CASSDSPRYEQYF.

The chain carries TRBV5-4 and TRBJ2-2; 10 bases agree with TRBD2. V was pared by 0 bases and J by 4 bases, with 9 bases of the junction left unmatched. CDR3 length equals 18 residues. Germline V gene sequence: CDR1 SGHNT, CDR2 YYREEE (reference sequence). The CDR3 here is CASSLGLAGGRSTGELFF. CDR3 in DNA: TGTGCCAGCAGCTTGGGATTAGCGGGAGGTCGGTCCACCGGGGAGCTGTTTTTT.